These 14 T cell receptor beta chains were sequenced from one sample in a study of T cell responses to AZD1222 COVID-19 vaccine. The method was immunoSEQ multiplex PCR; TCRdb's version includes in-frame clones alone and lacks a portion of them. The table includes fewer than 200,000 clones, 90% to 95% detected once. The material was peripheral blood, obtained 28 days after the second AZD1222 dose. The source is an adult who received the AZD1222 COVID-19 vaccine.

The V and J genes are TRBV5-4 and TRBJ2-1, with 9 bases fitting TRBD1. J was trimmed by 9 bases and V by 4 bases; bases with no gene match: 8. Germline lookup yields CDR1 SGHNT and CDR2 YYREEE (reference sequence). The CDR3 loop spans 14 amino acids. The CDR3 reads CASSRDRGVGEQFF. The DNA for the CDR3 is TGTGCCAGCAGCCGCGACAGGGGGGTAGGTGAGCAGTTCTTC.

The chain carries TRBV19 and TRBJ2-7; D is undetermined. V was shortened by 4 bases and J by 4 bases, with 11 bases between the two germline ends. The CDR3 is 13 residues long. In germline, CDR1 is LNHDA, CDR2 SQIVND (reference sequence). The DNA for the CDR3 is TGTGCCAGTAGTACTCCCGCAGGTTACGAGCAGTACTTC. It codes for CASSTPAGYEQYF. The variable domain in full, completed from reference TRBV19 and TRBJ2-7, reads DGGITQSPKYLFRKEGQNVTLSCEQNLNHDAMYWYRQDPGQGLRLIYYSQIVNDFQKGDIAEGYSVSREKKESFPLTVTSAQKNPTAFYLCASSTPAGYEQYFGPGTRLTVT.

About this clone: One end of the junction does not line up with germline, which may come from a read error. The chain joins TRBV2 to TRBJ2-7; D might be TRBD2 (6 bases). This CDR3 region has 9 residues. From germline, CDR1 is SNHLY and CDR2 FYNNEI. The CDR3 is CASSPGLGF. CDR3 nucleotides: TGTGCCAGCAGTCCGGGACTCGGTTTC.

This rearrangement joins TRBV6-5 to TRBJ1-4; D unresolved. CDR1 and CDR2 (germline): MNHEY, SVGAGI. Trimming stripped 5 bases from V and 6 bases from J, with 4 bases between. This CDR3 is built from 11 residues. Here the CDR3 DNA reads TGTGCCAGCAGTCCAGATGAAAAACTGTTTTTT. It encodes CASSPDEKLFF.

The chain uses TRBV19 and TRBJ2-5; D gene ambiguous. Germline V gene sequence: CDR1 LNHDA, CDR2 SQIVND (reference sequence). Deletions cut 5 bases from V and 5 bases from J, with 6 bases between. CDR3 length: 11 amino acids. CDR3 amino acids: CASSASETQYF. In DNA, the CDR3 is TGTGCCAGTAGTGCGAGCGAGACCCAGTACTTC.

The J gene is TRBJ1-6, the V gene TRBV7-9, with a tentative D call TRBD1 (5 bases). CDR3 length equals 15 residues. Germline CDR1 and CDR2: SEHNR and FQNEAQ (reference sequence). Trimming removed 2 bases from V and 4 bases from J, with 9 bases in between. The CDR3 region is CASSLSGGYNSPLHF. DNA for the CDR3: TGTGCCAGCAGCTTATCTGGGGGGTATAATTCACCCCTCCACTTT.

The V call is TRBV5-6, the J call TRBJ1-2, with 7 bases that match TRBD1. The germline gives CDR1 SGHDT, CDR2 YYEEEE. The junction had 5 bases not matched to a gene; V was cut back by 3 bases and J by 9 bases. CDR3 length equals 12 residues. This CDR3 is CASSSSGGRYTF. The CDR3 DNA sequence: TGTGCCAGCAGCTCGTCAGGGGGACGCTACACCTTC.

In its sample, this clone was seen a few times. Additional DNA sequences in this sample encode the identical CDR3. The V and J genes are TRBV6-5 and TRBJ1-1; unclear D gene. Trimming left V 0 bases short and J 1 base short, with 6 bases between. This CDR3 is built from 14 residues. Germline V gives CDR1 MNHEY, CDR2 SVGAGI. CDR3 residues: CASSYSTRNTEAFF. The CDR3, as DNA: TGTGCCAGCAGTTACTCGACCAGGAACACTGAAGCTTTCTTT.

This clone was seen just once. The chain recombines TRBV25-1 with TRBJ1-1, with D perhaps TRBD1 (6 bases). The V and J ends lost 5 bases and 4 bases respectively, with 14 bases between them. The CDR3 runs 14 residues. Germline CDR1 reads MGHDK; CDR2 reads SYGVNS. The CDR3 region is CASSIRGQGTEAFF. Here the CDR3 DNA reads TGTGCCAGCAGTATACGGGGGCAGGGCACTGAAGCTTTCTTT.

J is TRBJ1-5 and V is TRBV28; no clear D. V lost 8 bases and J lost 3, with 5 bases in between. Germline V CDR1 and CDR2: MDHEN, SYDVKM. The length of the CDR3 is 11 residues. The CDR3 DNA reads TGTGCCAGCGGGGACAATCAGCCCCAGCATTTT. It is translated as CASGDNQPQHF.

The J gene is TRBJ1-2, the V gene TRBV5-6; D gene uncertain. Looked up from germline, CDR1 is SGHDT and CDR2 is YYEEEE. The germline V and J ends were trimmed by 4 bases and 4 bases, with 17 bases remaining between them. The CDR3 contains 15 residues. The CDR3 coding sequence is TGTGCCAGCAGCATTCACTCTACAAGGGTCTATGGCTACACCTTC. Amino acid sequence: CASSIHSTRVYGYTF.

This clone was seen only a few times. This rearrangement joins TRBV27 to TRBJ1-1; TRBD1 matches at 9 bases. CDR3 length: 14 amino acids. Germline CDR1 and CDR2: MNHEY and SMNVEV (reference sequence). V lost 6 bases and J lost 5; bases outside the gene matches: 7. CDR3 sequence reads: CASRPGTGRTEAFF. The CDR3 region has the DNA TGTGCCAGCAGGCCAGGGACAGGGAGGACTGAAGCTTTCTTT.

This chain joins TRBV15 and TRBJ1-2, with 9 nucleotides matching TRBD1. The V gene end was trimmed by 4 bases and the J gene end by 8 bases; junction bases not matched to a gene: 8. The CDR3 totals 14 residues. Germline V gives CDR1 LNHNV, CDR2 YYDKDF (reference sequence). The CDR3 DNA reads TGTGCCACCAGCAAACCGGGACAGGGATTAGGCTACACCTTC. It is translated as CATSKPGQGLGYTF.

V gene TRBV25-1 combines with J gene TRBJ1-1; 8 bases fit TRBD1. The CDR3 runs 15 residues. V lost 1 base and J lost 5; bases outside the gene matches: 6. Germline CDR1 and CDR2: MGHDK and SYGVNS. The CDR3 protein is CASSEWGRGRTEAFF. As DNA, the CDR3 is TGTGCCAGCAGTGAATGGGGCAGGGGGCGAACTGAAGCTTTCTTT.